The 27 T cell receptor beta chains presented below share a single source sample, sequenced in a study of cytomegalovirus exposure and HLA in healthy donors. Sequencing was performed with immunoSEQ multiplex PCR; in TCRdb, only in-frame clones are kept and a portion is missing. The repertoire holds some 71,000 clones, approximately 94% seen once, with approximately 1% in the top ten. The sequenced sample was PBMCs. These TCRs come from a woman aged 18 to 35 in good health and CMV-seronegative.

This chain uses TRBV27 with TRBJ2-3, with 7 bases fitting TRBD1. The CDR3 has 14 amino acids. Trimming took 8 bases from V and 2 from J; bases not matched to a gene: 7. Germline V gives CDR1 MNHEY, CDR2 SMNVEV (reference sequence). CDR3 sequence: CASCPGQLTDTQYF. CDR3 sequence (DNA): TGTGCCAGCTGTCCGGGACAGCTCACAGATACGCAGTATTTT.

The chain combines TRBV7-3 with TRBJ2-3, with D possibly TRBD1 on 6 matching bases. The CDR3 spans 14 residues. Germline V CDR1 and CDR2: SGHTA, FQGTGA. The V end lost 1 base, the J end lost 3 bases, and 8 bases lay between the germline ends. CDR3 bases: TGTGCCAGCAGCTTAATGGGGGCGACAGATACGCAGTATTTT. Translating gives CASSLMGATDTQYF. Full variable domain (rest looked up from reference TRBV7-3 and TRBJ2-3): GAGVSQTPSNKVTEKGKYVELRCDPISGHTALYWYRQSLGQGPEFLIYFQGTGAADDSGLPNDRFFAVRPEGSVSTLKIQRTERGDSAVYLCASSLMGATDTQYFGPGTRLTVL.

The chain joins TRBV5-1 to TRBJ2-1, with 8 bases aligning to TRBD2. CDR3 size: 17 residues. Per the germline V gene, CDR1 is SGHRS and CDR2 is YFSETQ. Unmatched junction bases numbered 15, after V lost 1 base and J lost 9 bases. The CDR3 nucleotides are TGCGCCAGCAGCTTGAGGGTAACTAGCGGTTTTGGGGCTGAGCAGTTCTTC. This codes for CASSLRVTSGFGAEQFF.

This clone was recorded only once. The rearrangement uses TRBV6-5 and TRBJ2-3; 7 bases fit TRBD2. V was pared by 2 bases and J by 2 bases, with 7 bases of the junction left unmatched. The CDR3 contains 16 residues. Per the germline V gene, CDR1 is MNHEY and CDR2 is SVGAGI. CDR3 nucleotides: TGTGCCAGCAGTTACATAAGCGGGACCCACACAGATACGCAGTATTTT. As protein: CASSYISGTHTDTQYF.

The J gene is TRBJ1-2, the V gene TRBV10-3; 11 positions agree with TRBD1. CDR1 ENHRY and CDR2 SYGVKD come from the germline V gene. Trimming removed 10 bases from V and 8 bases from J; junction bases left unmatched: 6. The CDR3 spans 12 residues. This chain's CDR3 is CASAGQGGGYTF. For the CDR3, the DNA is TGTGCCAGCGCGGGACAGGGGGGAGGCTACACCTTC.

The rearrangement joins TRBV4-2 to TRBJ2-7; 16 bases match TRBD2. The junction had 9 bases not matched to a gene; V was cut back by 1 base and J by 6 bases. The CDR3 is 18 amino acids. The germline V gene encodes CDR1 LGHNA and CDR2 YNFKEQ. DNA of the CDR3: TGTGCCAGCAGCCAAGTCTCGGGACTAGCGGGAGGGCCCCTCGAGCAGTACTTC. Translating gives CASSQVSGLAGGPLEQYF.

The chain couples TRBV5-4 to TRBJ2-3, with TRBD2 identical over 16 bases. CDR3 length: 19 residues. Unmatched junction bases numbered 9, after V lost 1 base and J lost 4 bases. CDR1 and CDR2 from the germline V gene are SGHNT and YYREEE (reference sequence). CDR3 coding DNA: TGTGCCAGCAGCTTGCGTGGCGGGACTAGCGGGGGGGAGGCAGATACGCAGTATTTT. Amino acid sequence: CASSLRGGTSGGEADTQYF.

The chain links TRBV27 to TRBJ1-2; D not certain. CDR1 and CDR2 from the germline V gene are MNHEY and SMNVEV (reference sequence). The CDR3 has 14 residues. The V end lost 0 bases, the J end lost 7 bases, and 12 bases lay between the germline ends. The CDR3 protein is CASSLSIPGPGYTF. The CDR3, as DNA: TGTGCCAGCAGTTTATCGATTCCGGGTCCTGGCTACACCTTC.

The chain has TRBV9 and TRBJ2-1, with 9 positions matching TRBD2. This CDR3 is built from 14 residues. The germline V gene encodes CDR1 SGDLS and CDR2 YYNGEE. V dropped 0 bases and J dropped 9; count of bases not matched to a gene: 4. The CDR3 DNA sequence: TGTGCCAGCAGCGTAGTCCCGCGGGAGGGTGAGCAGTTCTTC. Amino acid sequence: CASSVVPREGEQFF. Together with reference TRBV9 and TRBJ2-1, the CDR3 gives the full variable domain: DSGVTQTPKHLITATGQRVTLRCSPRSGDLSVYWYQQSLDQGLQFLIQYYNGEERAKGNILERFSAQQFPDLHSELNLSSLELGDSALYFCASSVVPREGEQFFGPGTRLTVL.

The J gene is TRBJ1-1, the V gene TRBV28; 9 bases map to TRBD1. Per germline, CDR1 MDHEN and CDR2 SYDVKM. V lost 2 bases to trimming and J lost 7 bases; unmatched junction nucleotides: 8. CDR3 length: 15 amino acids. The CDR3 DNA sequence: TGTGCCAGCAGTTTAGGGACCGGGACAGGGAGTGAAGCTTTCTTT. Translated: CASSLGTGTGSEAFF. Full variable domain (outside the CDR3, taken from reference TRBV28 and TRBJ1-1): DVKVTQSSRYLVKRTGEKVFLECVQDMDHENMFWYRQDPGLGLRLIYFSYDVKMKEKGDIPEGYSVSREKKERFSLILESASTNQTSMYLCASSLGTGTGSEAFFGQGTRLTVV.

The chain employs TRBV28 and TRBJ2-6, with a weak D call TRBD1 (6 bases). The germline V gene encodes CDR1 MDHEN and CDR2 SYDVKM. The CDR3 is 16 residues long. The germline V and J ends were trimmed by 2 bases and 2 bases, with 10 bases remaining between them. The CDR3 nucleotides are TGTGCCAGCAGTTTAAACAGGGACGCTGGGGCCAACGTCCTGACTTTC. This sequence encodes CASSLNRDAGANVLTF.

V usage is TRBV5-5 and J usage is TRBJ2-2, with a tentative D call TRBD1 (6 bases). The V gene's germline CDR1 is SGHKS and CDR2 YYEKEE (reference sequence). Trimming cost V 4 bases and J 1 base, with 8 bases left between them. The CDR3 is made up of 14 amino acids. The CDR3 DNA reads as TGTGCCAGCAGCCCAGGGGTGAACACCGGGGAGCTGTTTTTT. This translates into CASSPGVNTGELFF.

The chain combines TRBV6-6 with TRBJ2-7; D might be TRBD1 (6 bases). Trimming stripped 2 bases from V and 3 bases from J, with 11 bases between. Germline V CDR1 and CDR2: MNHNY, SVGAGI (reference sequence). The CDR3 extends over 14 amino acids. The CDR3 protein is CASSYGQGNYEQYF. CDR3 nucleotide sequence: TGTGCCAGCAGTTACGGCCAGGGGAACTACGAGCAGTACTTC.

In DNA form, the CDR3 reads TGTGCCAGCAGTCCATCCGGGACAGGGTATACGCACGAGCAGTACTTC. The encoded protein is CASSPSGTGYTHEQYF. V gene TRBV28 combines with J gene TRBJ2-7; 9 bases match TRBD1. V shed 5 bases and J 5 bases; nucleotides not matched to a gene: 13. CDR3 length: 16 residues. Germline loops: CDR1 MDHEN, CDR2 SYDVKM.

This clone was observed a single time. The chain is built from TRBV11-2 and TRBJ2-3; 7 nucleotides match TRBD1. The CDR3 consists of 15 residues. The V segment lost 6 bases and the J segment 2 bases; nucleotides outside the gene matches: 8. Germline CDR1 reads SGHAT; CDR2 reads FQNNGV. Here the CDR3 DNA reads TGTGCCAGCAGTCAACAGGGGATCCACACAGATACGCAGTATTTT. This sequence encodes CASSQQGIHTDTQYF.

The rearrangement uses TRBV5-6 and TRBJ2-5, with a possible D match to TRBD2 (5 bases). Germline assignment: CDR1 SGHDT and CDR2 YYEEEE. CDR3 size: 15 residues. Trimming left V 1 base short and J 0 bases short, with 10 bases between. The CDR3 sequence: CASSLLRANQETQYF. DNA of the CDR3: TGTGCCAGCAGCTTGTTGCGGGCCAACCAAGAGACCCAGTACTTC.

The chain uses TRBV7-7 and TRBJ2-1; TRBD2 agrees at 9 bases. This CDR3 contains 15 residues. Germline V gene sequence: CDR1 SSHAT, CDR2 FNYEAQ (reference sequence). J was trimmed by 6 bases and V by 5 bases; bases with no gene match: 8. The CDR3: CASSPSGVVGNEQFF. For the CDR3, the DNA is TGTGCCAGCAGCCCTAGCGGGGTAGTTGGCAATGAGCAGTTCTTC.

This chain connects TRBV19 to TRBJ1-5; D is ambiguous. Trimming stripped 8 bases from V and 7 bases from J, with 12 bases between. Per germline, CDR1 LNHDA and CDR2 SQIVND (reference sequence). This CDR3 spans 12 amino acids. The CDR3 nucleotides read TGTGCCAGTTCTTTAGGGAGGCAGCCCCAGCATTTT. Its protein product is CASSLGRQPQHF.

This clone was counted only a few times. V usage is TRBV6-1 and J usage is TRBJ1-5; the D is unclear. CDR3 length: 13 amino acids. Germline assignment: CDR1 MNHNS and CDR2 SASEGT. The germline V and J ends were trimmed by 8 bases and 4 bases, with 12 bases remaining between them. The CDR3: CASEVVSNQPQHF. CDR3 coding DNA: TGTGCCAGCGAAGTTGTTAGTAATCAGCCCCAGCATTTT.

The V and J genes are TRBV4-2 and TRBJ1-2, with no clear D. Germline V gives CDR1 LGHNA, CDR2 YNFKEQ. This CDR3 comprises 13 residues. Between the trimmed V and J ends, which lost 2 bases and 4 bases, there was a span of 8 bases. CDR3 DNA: TGTGCCAGCAGCCAACAGGTTAGCTATGGCTACACCTTC. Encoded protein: CASSQQVSYGYTF.

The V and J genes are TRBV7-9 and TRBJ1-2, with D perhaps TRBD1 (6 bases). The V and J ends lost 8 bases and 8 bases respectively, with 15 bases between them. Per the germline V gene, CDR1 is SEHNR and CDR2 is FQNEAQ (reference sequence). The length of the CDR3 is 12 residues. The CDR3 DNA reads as TGTGCCAGCTCCGGCAGGGGTAAGGGCTACACCTTC. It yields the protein CASSGRGKGYTF. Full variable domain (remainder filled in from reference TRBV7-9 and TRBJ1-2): DTGVSQNPRHKITKRGQNVTFRCDPISEHNRLYWYRQTLGQGPEFLTYFQNEAQLEKSRLLSDRFSAERPKGSFSTLEIQRTEQGDSAMYLCASSGRGKGYTFGSGTRLTVV.

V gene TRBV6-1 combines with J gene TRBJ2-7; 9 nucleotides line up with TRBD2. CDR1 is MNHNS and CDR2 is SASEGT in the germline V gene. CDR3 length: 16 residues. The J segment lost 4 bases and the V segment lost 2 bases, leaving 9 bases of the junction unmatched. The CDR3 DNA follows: TGTGCCAGCAGTGAAAGCTGGCTAGCGGGAAGATACGAGCAGTACTTC. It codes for CASSESWLAGRYEQYF.

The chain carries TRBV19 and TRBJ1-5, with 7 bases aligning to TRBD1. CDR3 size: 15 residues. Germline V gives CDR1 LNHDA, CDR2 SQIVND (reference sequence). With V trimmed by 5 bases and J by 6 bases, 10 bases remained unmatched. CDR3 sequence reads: CASSPADRAGQPQHF. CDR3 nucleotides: TGTGCCAGTAGTCCCGCAGACAGGGCGGGTCAGCCCCAGCATTTT.

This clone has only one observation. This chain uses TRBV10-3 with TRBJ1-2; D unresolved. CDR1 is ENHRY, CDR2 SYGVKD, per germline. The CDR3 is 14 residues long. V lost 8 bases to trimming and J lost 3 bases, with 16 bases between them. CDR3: CAISTDPGDYGYTF. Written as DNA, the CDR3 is TGTGCCATCTCAACCGATCCCGGGGACTATGGCTACACCTTC.

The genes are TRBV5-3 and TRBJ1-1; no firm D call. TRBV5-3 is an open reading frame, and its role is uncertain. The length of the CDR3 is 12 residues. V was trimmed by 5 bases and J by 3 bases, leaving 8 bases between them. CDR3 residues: CARRRRDTEAFF. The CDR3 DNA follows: TGTGCCAGAAGGCGTCGGGACACTGAAGCTTTCTTT.

This chain's CDR3 is CASSDLTGTGGYEQYF. The CDR3 DNA sequence: TGTGCCAGCAGCGACCTTACCGGGACAGGGGGCTACGAGCAGTACTTC. This chain joins TRBV7-9 and TRBJ2-7, with TRBD1 identical over 11 bases. CDR1 is SEHNR and CDR2 is FQNEAQ in the germline V gene (reference sequence). Trimming took 5 bases from V and 3 from J; bases not matched to a gene: 9. This CDR3 region has 16 residues. Filled out from reference TRBV7-9 and TRBJ2-7, the complete variable domain reads DTGVSQNPRHKITKRGQNVTFRCDPISEHNRLYWYRQTLGQGPEFLTYFQNEAQLEKSRLLSDRFSAERPKGSFSTLEIQRTEQGDSAMYLCASSDLTGTGGYEQYFGPGTRLTVT.

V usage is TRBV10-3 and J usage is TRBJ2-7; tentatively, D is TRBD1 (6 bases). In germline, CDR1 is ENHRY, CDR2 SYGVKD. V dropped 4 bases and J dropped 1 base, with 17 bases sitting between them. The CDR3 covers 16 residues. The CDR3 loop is CAISGPTGGASYEQYF. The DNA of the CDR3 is TGTGCCATCAGTGGACCGACAGGCGGAGCTTCCTACGAGCAGTACTTC.